Following are 3 T cell receptor beta chains from one sample sequenced in a study of T cell responses to AZD1222 COVID-19 vaccine. Produced via immunoSEQ multiplex PCR; TCRdb's table is partial and in-frame only. This sample yields about 170,000 clones, of which roughly 92% are seen a single time; around 1.7% belongs to the top ten. The sample consisted of peripheral blood, taken on day 0 of AZD1222 vaccination. The receptors were gathered from an adult in good health.

The chain uses TRBV27 and TRBJ1-2, with 9 bases aligning to TRBD1. The trim removed 4 bases at V and 3 bases at J, leaving 3 bases unmatched. Germline assignment: CDR1 MNHEY and CDR2 SMNVEV (reference sequence). The CDR3 runs 14 residues. In DNA, the CDR3 is TGTGCCAGCAGTTATAGGACAGGGGACTATGGCTACACCTTC. This encodes CASSYRTGDYGYTF.

CDR3 coding DNA: TGTGCCAGCAGCTCCCTGTTCGGGGCGGGGTGGGCTTTCTTT. Amino acids: CASSSLFGAGWAFF. The V and J genes are TRBV7-9 and TRBJ1-1; possibly TRBD1 for D (5 bases). Trimming pared 4 bases from V and 11 bases from J, leaving 20 bases between. CDR3 length: 14 residues. Germline-derived CDR1 and CDR2 are SEHNR and FQNEAQ (reference sequence).

The chain joins TRBV7-6 to TRBJ2-2; perhaps TRBD2 as D (6 bases). The CDR3 contains 17 residues. The ends were cut back, 1 base at V and 0 bases at J, with 12 bases in the middle. Germline V gene data show CDR1 as SGHVS and CDR2 as FNYEAQ. The CDR3 DNA reads TGTGCCAGCAGCTTAGTGGCAGCGGGTACGAACACCGGGGAGCTGTTTTTT. Translated: CASSLVAAGTNTGELFF.